This T cell receptor (beta chain) was obtained from a study of cytomegalovirus exposure and HLA in healthy donors. Comment on this clone: Its antigen is as yet unknown.

This CDR3 contains 14 residues. V dropped 5 bases and J dropped 8; count of bases not matched to a gene: 8. CDR1 is MGHRA and CDR2 is YSYEKL in the germline V gene. The PCR contained 60 Vbeta and 13 Jbeta primers. Profiled with immunoSEQ multiplex PCR; TCRdb holds only in-frame clones, not every one. The sample lists about 79,000 clones; roughly 70% were seen once. Study-level findings and limits: In an earlier analysis, most TCR beta V segments were productive about 87% or about 30% of the time. The authors enumerated over 150 TCR beta chains as linked to cytomegalovirus. Common viral pathogens (according to a later analysis) appeared linked to several of the most significant clusters.

This clonotype originated in a man in his forties in good health and CMV-seropositive. Sequencing used PBMCs. The chain couples TRBV4-1 to TRBJ1-4; 7 bases are shared with TRBD1. The CDR3, as DNA: TGCGCCAGCAGCTTACCGGGACAGCTGGAAAAACTGTTTTTT. Protein: CASSLPGQLEKLFF.